These 29 T cell receptor beta chains were all obtained from the same sample, sequenced in a study of blood T cell repertoires in COVID-19. TCRdb keeps only in-frame clones here, not all; method: immunoSEQ multiplex PCR. The sample lists some 180,000 clones, 84% occurring once. Sequences were obtained from peripheral blood. The receptors come from a woman aged 80 or over with COVID-19, enrolled during active disease.

J is TRBJ1-4 and V is TRBV19, with TRBD1 matching 9 bases. In germline, CDR1 is LNHDA, CDR2 SQIVND (reference sequence). The J segment lost 7 bases and the V segment lost 3 bases, leaving 9 bases of the junction unmatched. The CDR3 has 16 amino acids. The CDR3 sequence: CASSIHTGGAGEKLFF. Written as DNA, the CDR3 is TGTGCCAGTAGTATCCACACAGGGGGCGCCGGTGAAAAACTGTTTTTT.

The V gene is TRBV27, the J gene TRBJ2-7, with 11 bases that match TRBD1. The CDR3 sequence is 14 residues long. V shed 3 bases and J 4 bases; nucleotides not matched to a gene: 2. Germline V gene sequence: CDR1 MNHEY, CDR2 SMNVEV (reference sequence). The CDR3 nucleotides are TGTGCCAGCAGTTTCGGGACAGGGGGTTACGAGCAGTACTTC. Protein product: CASSFGTGGYEQYF.

The chain joins TRBV7-2 to TRBJ1-2; tentative D call: TRBD1 (5 bases). V shed 5 bases and J shed 3 bases, with 13 bases lying between them. The V gene's germline CDR1 is SGHTA and CDR2 FQGNSA. This CDR3 contains 14 residues. The CDR3 region is CASSPQGSDYGYTF. The CDR3 DNA reads as TGTGCCAGCAGCCCCCAGGGAAGTGACTATGGCTACACCTTC.

This rearrangement joins TRBV13 to TRBJ2-5; 9 bases agree with TRBD2. The CDR3 has 17 residues. V shed 0 bases, J shed 5 bases, and the junction held 10 bases outside the gene matches. The germline CDR1 and CDR2 sequences are PRHDT and FYEKMQ (reference sequence). CDR3 sequence reads: CASSLGRGLAASETQYF. DNA of the CDR3: TGTGCCAGCAGCTTAGGAAGGGGACTAGCAGCCTCGGAGACCCAGTACTTC.

This chain joins TRBV19 and TRBJ1-5; D may be TRBD1 (5 bases). The ends were cut back, 6 bases at V and 5 bases at J, with 17 bases in the middle. Germline lookup yields CDR1 LNHDA and CDR2 SQIVND (reference sequence). The CDR3 spans 15 residues. The CDR3 DNA reads as TGTGCCAGTAGCCGTCAAGCGGGGGTCGATCAGCCCCAGCATTTT. This codes for CASSRQAGVDQPQHF.

V usage is TRBV5-1 and J usage is TRBJ2-2; 8 positions agree with TRBD1. The CDR3 sequence is 16 residues long. The V and J ends lost 3 bases and 5 bases, in that order; junction bases with no gene match: 9. CDR1 is SGHRS, CDR2 YFSETQ, per germline. CDR3 region: CASSWKQGAPTGELFF. CDR3 coding DNA: TGCGCCAGCAGCTGGAAGCAGGGGGCGCCAACCGGGGAGCTGTTTTTT.

The chain employs TRBV28 and TRBJ2-5; D is unclear. Germline V gives CDR1 MDHEN, CDR2 SYDVKM. CDR3 size: 14 residues. With 7 bases removed from V and 2 bases from J, the gap between germline ends came to 14 bases. The CDR3 DNA reads as TGTGCCAGCAATGCAGCGTTTTCTCAAGAGACCCAGTACTTC. Its protein is CASNAAFSQETQYF.

The chain joins TRBV3-1 (or the pseudogene TRBV3-2) to TRBJ1-1; D might be TRBD1 (6 bases). V lost 3 bases, J lost 5 bases, and 16 bases lay in between. Germline V gene lookup returns CDR1 LGHDT and CDR2 YNNKEL (reference sequence). The CDR3 extends over 15 amino acids. The CDR3 region is CASSQRTALGTEAFF. The DNA for the CDR3 is TGTGCCAGCAGCCAGAGGACAGCACTGGGAACTGAAGCTTTCTTT.

V and J are TRBV6-4 and TRBJ2-1; 9 bases agree with TRBD2. The length of the CDR3 is 16 residues. With 3 bases clipped from V and 7 bases from J, the junction kept 10 bases outside the gene matches. Germline lookup yields CDR1 MRHNA and CDR2 SNTAGT. DNA for the CDR3: TGTGCCAGCAGTGAAAATAGCGGGGGCCCAATAAATGAGCAGTTCTTC. Its translation is CASSENSGGPINEQFF.

The rearrangement uses TRBV10-3 and TRBJ2-5, with D perhaps matching TRBD1 (6 bases). V dropped 4 bases and J dropped 4 bases, with 10 bases sitting between them. Germline CDR1 and CDR2: ENHRY and SYGVKD. The CDR3 spans 13 residues. The CDR3 DNA follows: TGTGCCATCAGTGGAACAGGGAGAGAGACCCAGTACTTC. Translated: CAISGTGRETQYF.

The chain recombines TRBV27 with TRBJ2-7; TRBD1 is a possible D gene (5 bases). This CDR3 comprises 13 residues. The germline CDR1 and CDR2 sequences are MNHEY and SMNVEV (reference sequence). V lost 2 bases, J lost 2 bases, and 7 bases lay in between. CDR3 amino acids: CASSLTRAYEQYF. The CDR3 DNA reads as TGTGCCAGCAGTTTAACCAGGGCCTACGAGCAGTACTTC.

The CDR3 protein is CASRRVVTGLGGYTF. The CDR3 nucleotides are TGCGCCAGCAGGAGGGTAGTGACAGGCCTCGGTGGCTACACCTTC. The chain uses TRBV4-3 and TRBJ1-2; D might be TRBD1 (6 bases). Looked up from germline, CDR1 is LGHNA and CDR2 is YSLEER. V was trimmed by 6 bases and J by 7 bases, leaving 21 bases between them. The CDR3 has 15 residues.

The V gene is TRBV27, the J gene TRBJ1-6; D is possibly TRBD1 (6 bases). Germline V CDR1 and CDR2: MNHEY, SMNVEV (reference sequence). The CDR3 is made up of 16 amino acids. Trimming took 0 bases from V and 9 from J, leaving 15 bases between them. DNA of the CDR3: TGTGCCAGCAGTTTATCTAGGGGGTTGATAGGTTCACCCCTCCACTTT. Protein product: CASSLSRGLIGSPLHF.

The chain links TRBV11-2 to TRBJ2-7, with D maybe TRBD2 (5 bases). The CDR3 loop spans 14 amino acids. The germline V gene has CDR1 SGHAT and CDR2 FQNNGV. The V end was cut by 2 bases, the J end by 2 bases, with 10 bases between. In DNA form, the CDR3 reads TGTGCCAGCAGCTTAACCCTAGCCGCCTACGAGCAGTACTTC. This codes for CASSLTLAAYEQYF.

CDR3 DNA sequence: TGTGCCAGCGCAACAGGGCACTACGAGCAGTACTTC. Its protein product is CASATGHYEQYF. The rearrangement joins TRBV28 to TRBJ2-7, with D perhaps matching TRBD1 (6 bases). Per the germline V gene, CDR1 is MDHEN and CDR2 is SYDVKM. The CDR3 spans 12 residues. Trimming removed 8 bases from V and 3 bases from J, with 11 bases in between.

This clone came up a few times. This chain joins TRBV24-1 and TRBJ2-5; TRBD1 might be the D (6 bases). The V end lost 7 bases, the J end lost 5 bases, and 13 bases lay between the germline ends. This CDR3 spans 13 amino acids. Germline V CDR1 and CDR2: KGHDR, SFDVKD. The CDR3: CATRGAGSETQYF. The CDR3 DNA reads as TGTGCCACCAGGGGGGCAGGATCGGAGACCCAGTACTTC.

The rearrangement links TRBV3-1 (or the pseudogene TRBV3-2) to TRBJ1-2; D might be TRBD1 (5 bases). The CDR3 contains 14 residues. Germline lookup yields CDR1 LGHDT and CDR2 YNNKEL (reference sequence). V lost 4 bases, J lost 5 bases, and 14 bases lay in between. CDR3 sequence reads: CASSPSAGPYGYTF. The CDR3 DNA is TGTGCCAGCAGCCCCTCCGCAGGGCCGTATGGCTACACCTTC.

The chain combines TRBV7-9 with TRBJ2-2; 11 bases line up with TRBD2. V dropped 5 bases and J dropped 6; count of bases not matched to a gene: 8. Germline V gene lookup returns CDR1 SEHNR and CDR2 FQNEAQ (reference sequence). The CDR3 runs to 16 residues. The DNA for the CDR3 is TGTGCCAGCAGCCGAACGACTAGCGGGACTGCCGGGGAGCTGTTTTTT. It specifies CASSRTTSGTAGELFF.

The sample holds one count of this clone. The CDR3 region is CASGLPGQGHGYTF. CDR3 DNA sequence: TGTGCTAGTGGGCTCCCGGGACAGGGACATGGCTACACCTTC. The rearrangement joins TRBV12-5 to TRBJ1-2; 9 bases fit TRBD1. Per germline, CDR1 LGHNT and CDR2 FRNRAP. J lost 6 bases, V lost 6 bases, and 8 bases had no gene match. CDR3 length: 14 residues.

The chain joins TRBV4-3 to TRBJ2-2; D is undetermined. Germline CDR1 is LGHNA and CDR2 is YSLEER. Trimming left V 4 bases short and J 3 bases short, with 12 bases between. The CDR3 has 15 amino acids. The CDR3 DNA sequence: TGCGCCAGCAGCCGAGGCCCTCTAGACACCGGGGAGCTGTTTTTT. Its translation is CASSRGPLDTGELFF.

A few counts support this clone. The genes are TRBV6-1 and TRBJ1-5; TRBD1 matches at 7 bases. V shed 4 bases, J shed 0 bases, and the junction held 12 bases outside the gene matches. Germline V gene data show CDR1 as MNHNS and CDR2 as SASEGT. The CDR3 covers 18 residues. The CDR3 spells CASSGTGTVTYSNQPQHF. The CDR3 DNA sequence: TGTGCCAGCAGTGGCACCGGGACAGTGACATATAGCAATCAGCCCCAGCATTTT.

The chain employs TRBV25-1 and TRBJ2-7; the match to TRBD1 covers 9 bases. CDR3 length: 14 amino acids. In germline, CDR1 is MGHDK, CDR2 SYGVNS. Trimming removed 6 bases from V and 6 bases from J; junction bases left unmatched: 9. CDR3 protein: CASRASLTGGEQYF. The CDR3 region has the DNA TGTGCCAGCAGAGCCTCGTTGACAGGGGGCGAGCAGTACTTC.

This clone was found once. This chain connects TRBV28 to TRBJ1-1; 10 bases fit TRBD1. There are 16 residues in the CDR3. Germline CDR1 is MDHEN and CDR2 is SYDVKM. With V trimmed by 5 bases and J by 4 bases, 10 bases remained unmatched. The CDR3 region has the DNA TGTGCCAGCAGTATCGGGACAGGGGTTCAAGGCACTGAAGCTTTCTTT. Encoded protein: CASSIGTGVQGTEAFF.

V is TRBV9 and J is TRBJ2-1; 8 nucleotides agree with TRBD1. The trim removed 4 bases at V and 1 base at J, leaving 4 bases unmatched. CDR3 size: 15 residues. Germline CDR1 is SGDLS and CDR2 is YYNGEE. The CDR3 here is CASSSWTGSYNEQFF. As DNA, the CDR3 is TGTGCCAGCAGCTCCTGGACAGGGTCCTACAATGAGCAGTTCTTC.

There are many counts of this clone. V usage is TRBV25-1 and J usage is TRBJ1-1, with D uncertain. V gave up 8 bases and J gave up 1 base, with 11 bases separating them. There are 13 residues in the CDR3. Germline values: CDR1 MGHDK, CDR2 SYGVNS. The CDR3 nucleotides are TGTGCCAGCCAAACTAAACAGAACACTGAAGCTTTCTTT. This codes for CASQTKQNTEAFF.

The chain uses TRBV18 and TRBJ1-2; 9 bases map to TRBD1. Germline CDR1 KGHSH, CDR2 LQKENI. This CDR3 has 13 residues. Trimming removed 4 bases from V and 4 bases from J; junction bases left unmatched: 1. CDR3 sequence reads: CASSQDRGYGYTF. As DNA, the CDR3 is TGTGCCAGCTCACAGGACAGGGGCTATGGCTACACCTTC.

This clone showed up just once. This sequence joins TRBV5-4 and TRBJ1-2; D unclear. In germline, CDR1 is SGHNT, CDR2 YYREEE (reference sequence). The V end lost 4 bases, the J end lost 8 bases, and 12 bases lay between the germline ends. This CDR3 region has 12 residues. The CDR3 sequence: CASSLVSLGYTF. The CDR3 nucleotides are TGTGCCAGCAGCCTAGTAAGCTTGGGCTACACCTTC.

J is TRBJ1-6 and V is TRBV27; 9 bases agree with TRBD1. Trimming at V came to 5 bases and at J to 6 bases, leaving 5 bases not matched to a gene. CDR1 and CDR2 from the germline V gene are MNHEY and SMNVEV (reference sequence). The length of the CDR3 is 15 residues. Written as DNA, the CDR3 is TGTGCCAGCAGTAAAACAGGGGGCAGTAATTCACCCCTCCACTTT. Its protein is CASSKTGGSNSPLHF.

This clone was counted a few times. The V and J genes are TRBV4-2 and TRBJ1-5, with D perhaps TRBD1 (5 bases). Deletions cut 0 bases from V and 0 bases from J, with 9 bases between. This CDR3 has 16 residues. Germline-derived CDR1 and CDR2 are LGHNA and YNFKEQ. CDR3 DNA sequence: TGTGCCAGCAGCCAAGAGGACATGAATAGCAATCAGCCCCAGCATTTT. Translating it yields CASSQEDMNSNQPQHF.